The sequence of this TCR beta chain was determined in a study of memory CD4+ T cells and cytomegalovirus serostatus. The sort gate was single viable CD3+CD4+CD8-CD45RO+ cells for memory CD4+ T cells. In its sample, this clone was seen a few times. The table came from immunoSEQ multiplex PCR; TCRdb's copy has only in-frame clones and leaves some out. The sample records 45,000 to 65,000 clones, about 80% being singletons. This receptor was taken from an adult in good health and CMV-seropositive. Sequences were obtained from memory CD4+ T cells from blood.

The CDR3 DNA reads as TGTGCCAGTAGTATAGACAGCCCTTCAAGTAACACTGAAGCTTTCTTT. It encodes CASSIDSPSSNTEAFF. The V gene is TRBV19, the J gene TRBJ1-1; D uncertain. V gave up 0 bases and J gave up 2 bases, with 13 bases separating them. This CDR3 comprises 16 residues. The germline CDR1 and CDR2 sequences are LNHDA and SQIVND (reference sequence).